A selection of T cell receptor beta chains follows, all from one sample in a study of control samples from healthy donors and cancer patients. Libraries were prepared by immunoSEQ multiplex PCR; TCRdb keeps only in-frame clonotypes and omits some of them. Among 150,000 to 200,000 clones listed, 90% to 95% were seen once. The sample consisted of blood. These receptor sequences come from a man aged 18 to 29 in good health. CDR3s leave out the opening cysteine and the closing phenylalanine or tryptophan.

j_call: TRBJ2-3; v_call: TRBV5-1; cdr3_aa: ASSSWALAVSSTDTQY
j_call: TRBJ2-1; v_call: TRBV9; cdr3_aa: ASSLSDLAGVNEQF
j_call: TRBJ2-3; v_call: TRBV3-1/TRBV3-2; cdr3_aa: ASSQDILAGGSTQY
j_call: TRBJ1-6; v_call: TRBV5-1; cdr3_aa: ASSLEIVYNSPLH
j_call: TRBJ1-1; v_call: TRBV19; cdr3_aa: ASSIGPANTEAF
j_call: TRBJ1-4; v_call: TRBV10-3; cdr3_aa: AISEPGASEKLF
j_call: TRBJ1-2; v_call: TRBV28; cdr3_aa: ASSLSGTRYGYT
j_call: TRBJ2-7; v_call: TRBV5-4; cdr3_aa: ASSLPGTRSYEQY
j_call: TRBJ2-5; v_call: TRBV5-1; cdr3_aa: ASSYGLAEETQY
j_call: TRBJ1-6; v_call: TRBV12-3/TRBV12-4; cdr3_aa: ASSYNSPLH
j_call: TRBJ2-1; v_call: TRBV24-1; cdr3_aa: ATSDIPGTGASSYNEQF
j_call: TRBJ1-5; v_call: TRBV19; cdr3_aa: ASSMDPSRLVRWSDQPQH
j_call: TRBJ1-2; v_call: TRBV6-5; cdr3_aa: ASAPRGPDYGYT
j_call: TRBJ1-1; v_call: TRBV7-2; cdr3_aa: ASSPPYGMNTEAF
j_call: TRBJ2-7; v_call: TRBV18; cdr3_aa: ASSPDAYEQY
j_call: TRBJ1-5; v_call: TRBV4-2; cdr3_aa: ASSPPGQLNQPQH
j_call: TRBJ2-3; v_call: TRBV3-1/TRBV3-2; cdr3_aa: ASSFGTEETDTQY
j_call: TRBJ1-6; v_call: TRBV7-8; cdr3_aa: ASSPGTGGNSPLH
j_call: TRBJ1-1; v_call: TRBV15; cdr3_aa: ATSREGGTPSPEAF